Presented here are 24 T cell receptor beta chains from one specimen sequenced in a study of blood T cell repertoires in COVID-19. Produced via immunoSEQ multiplex PCR; TCRdb's table is partial and in-frame only. The data hold roughly 170,000 clones, with more than 80% observed a single time. Sample: peripheral blood. These receptor sequences come from a human donor in a cohort sampled during active COVID-19.

V and J are TRBV4-1 and TRBJ1-1, with 9 positions matching TRBD1. J lost 10 bases, V lost 0 bases, and 6 bases had no gene match. Germline-derived CDR1 and CDR2 are MGHRA and YSYEKL. The CDR3 spans 14 residues. CDR3 nucleotides: TGCGCCAGCAGCCAAGAACAGGGGGCTGTGGGAGCTTTCTTT. This gives the protein CASSQEQGAVGAFF.

The chain recombines TRBV19 with TRBJ2-1; TRBD1 agrees at 9 bases. Per germline, CDR1 LNHDA and CDR2 SQIVND (reference sequence). Unmatched junction bases numbered 6, after V lost 7 bases and J lost 2 bases. The CDR3 is made up of 15 amino acids. The CDR3 reads CASTVGQGPYNEQFF. The CDR3 DNA is TGTGCCAGTACCGTGGGACAGGGACCCTACAATGAGCAGTTCTTC.

The sample holds a few counts of this clone. V and J are TRBV5-1 and TRBJ2-7; 7 bases map to TRBD1. The CDR3 has 15 residues. Trimming at V came to 3 bases and at J to 7 bases, leaving 13 bases not matched to a gene. Germline V gene data show CDR1 as SGHRS and CDR2 as YFSETQ. For the CDR3, the DNA is TGCGCCAGCAGCTGGACCGGGACAGCTCTTCGGGAGCAGTACTTC. Protein sequence: CASSWTGTALREQYF.

The chain carries TRBV7-2 and TRBJ2-3; D gene uncertain. V was pared by 0 bases and J by 3 bases, with 4 bases between. The CDR3 extends over 13 amino acids. Germline V gene sequence: CDR1 SGHTA, CDR2 FQGNSA. CDR3: CASSLAETDTQYF. The CDR3 DNA sequence: TGTGCCAGCAGCTTAGCAGAGACAGATACGCAGTATTTT.

This clone was observed a single time. The gene calls are TRBV2 and TRBJ2-5; 8 nucleotides match TRBD2. J lost 4 bases, V lost 1 base, and 5 bases had no gene match. The CDR3 length is 15 residues. The V gene's germline CDR1 is SNHLY and CDR2 FYNNEI. The CDR3 nucleotides read TGTGCCAGCAGTGAAGATATGGGACTAGGAGAGACCCAGTACTTC. This sequence encodes CASSEDMGLGETQYF.

The rearrangement links TRBV7-9 to TRBJ2-7; D might be TRBD2 (6 bases). This CDR3 has 15 amino acids. The germline V gene encodes CDR1 SEHNR and CDR2 FQNEAQ (reference sequence). Trimming pared 1 base from V and 7 bases from J, leaving 17 bases between. CDR3 in DNA: TGTGCCAGCAGCTTAGGCGGGGTTCAGTCGCGGGAGCAGTACTTC. Protein: CASSLGGVQSREQYF. Based on the CDR3 plus reference TRBV7-9 and TRBJ2-7, the full variable domain is DTGVSQNPRHKITKRGQNVTFRCDPISEHNRLYWYRQTLGQGPEFLTYFQNEAQLEKSRLLSDRFSAERPKGSFSTLEIQRTEQGDSAMYLCASSLGGVQSREQYFGPGTRLTVT.

The chain combines TRBV18 with TRBJ1-2; 9 bases match TRBD1. Germline CDR1 KGHSH, CDR2 LQKENI. J lost 6 bases, V lost 0 bases, and 11 bases had no gene match. The CDR3 contains 17 residues. The CDR3 loop reads CASSPPVKNRGLDGYTF. DNA for the CDR3: TGTGCCAGCTCACCACCGGTTAAGAACAGGGGGCTGGATGGCTACACCTTC.

This clone showed up just once. The V and J genes are TRBV6-1 and TRBJ2-7; weak D call: TRBD1 (6 bases). Trimming took 3 bases from V and 2 from J, leaving 14 bases between them. CDR3 length equals 15 residues. Germline CDR1 MNHNS, CDR2 SASEGT. The CDR3: CASSDVGTLTYEQYF. For the CDR3, the DNA is TGTGCCAGCAGTGATGTTGGGACATTGACCTACGAGCAGTACTTC.

This chain links TRBV18 with TRBJ2-6, with D unclear. V lost 4 bases to trimming and J lost 0 bases, with 22 bases between them. CDR3 length: 20 amino acids. The V gene's germline CDR1 is KGHSH and CDR2 LQKENI. The CDR3 nucleotides read TGTGCCAGCTCACTACGACGAGCCGGTGAGGTTTACTCTGGGGCCAACGTCCTGACTTTC. Translated: CASSLRRAGEVYSGANVLTF.

The J gene is TRBJ2-7, the V gene TRBV27; a possible D gene is TRBD2 (5 bases). CDR3 length equals 11 residues. V shed 6 bases and J shed 7 bases, with 10 bases lying between them. Germline loops: CDR1 MNHEY, CDR2 SMNVEV (reference sequence). CDR3 residues: CASSEGFEQYF. CDR3 coding DNA: TGTGCCAGCAGCGAGGGTTTTGAGCAGTACTTC.

This clone came up once. The CDR3 region has the DNA TGTGCCAGCAGCCAAGGGGTTAGCGGGGGGCACAATGAGCAGTTCTTC. The encoded protein is CASSQGVSGGHNEQFF. The J gene is TRBJ2-1, the V gene TRBV3-1 (or the pseudogene TRBV3-2); 10 nucleotides align to TRBD2. Trimming removed 1 base from V and 5 bases from J; junction bases left unmatched: 5. The CDR3 spans 16 residues. Germline CDR1 is LGHDT and CDR2 is YNNKEL (reference sequence).

The rearrangement links TRBV5-8 to TRBJ1-4; D gene uncertain. CDR3 length: 17 amino acids. Germline values: CDR1 SGHTS, CDR2 YDEGEE. V shed 1 base and J shed 0 bases, with 13 bases lying between them. The CDR3 DNA reads TGTGCCAGCAGCTTGTTGGGGAGTTATGCAACTAATGAAAAACTGTTTTTT. It specifies CASSLLGSYATNEKLFF.

The rearrangement joins TRBV2 to TRBJ2-7; no firm D call. This CDR3 spans 11 amino acids. Germline-derived CDR1 and CDR2 are SNHLY and FYNNEI. The V end lost 6 bases, the J end lost 5 bases, and 8 bases lay between the germline ends. In nucleotides, the CDR3 is TGTGCCAGCAGCTCAGATCACGAGCAGTACTTC. This codes for CASSSDHEQYF. The whole variable domain, filled in from reference TRBV2 and TRBJ2-7, reads EPEVTQTPSHQVTQMGQEVILRCVPISNHLYFYWYRQILGQKVEFLVSFYNNEISEKSEIFDDQFSVERPDGSNFTLKIRSTKLEDSAMYFCASSSDHEQYFGPGTRLTVT.

This chain links TRBV19 with TRBJ1-4, with D perhaps matching TRBD1 (6 bases). Germline-derived CDR1 and CDR2 are LNHDA and SQIVND (reference sequence). The length of the CDR3 is 15 residues. The ends were cut back, 5 bases at V and 6 bases at J, with 16 bases in the middle. The CDR3 region is CASSEQGRFDEKLFF. The CDR3 coding sequence is TGTGCCAGTAGTGAACAGGGTAGATTTGATGAAAAACTGTTTTTT. Drawing the rest from reference TRBV19 and TRBJ1-4, the complete variable domain is DGGITQSPKYLFRKEGQNVTLSCEQNLNHDAMYWYRQDPGQGLRLIYYSQIVNDFQKGDIAEGYSVSREKKESFPLTVTSAQKNPTAFYLCASSEQGRFDEKLFFGSGTQLSVL.

The rearrangement links TRBV5-1 to TRBJ1-1; tentatively, D is TRBD1 (5 bases). This CDR3 spans 15 amino acids. Germline values: CDR1 SGHRS, CDR2 YFSETQ. The V gene lost 2 bases and the J gene lost 1 base, with 12 bases spanning the gap. DNA for the CDR3: TGCGCCAGCAGCTTAAGCGGAGGGACGAACACTGAAGCTTTCTTT. This codes for CASSLSGGTNTEAFF.

This CDR3 reads CASSDRLENTEAFF. The CDR3 DNA follows: TGTGCCAGCAGCGACAGACTAGAGAACACTGAAGCTTTCTTT. The chain combines TRBV9 with TRBJ1-1, with D hard to call. This CDR3 region has 14 residues. Germline CDR1 is SGDLS and CDR2 is YYNGEE. V was clipped by 3 bases and J by 1 base, with 10 bases between them.

This clone was seen only a few times. The junction departs from the called germline gene at one end, perhaps through a read error. The chain couples TRBV7-7 to TRBJ1-5; D possibly corresponds to TRBD1 (5 bases). The germline V gene has CDR1 SSHAT and CDR2 FNYEAQ (reference sequence). The CDR3 sequence is 18 residues long. The CDR3 reads CASSLVPWTRGSNQPQHF. Written as DNA, the CDR3 is TGTGCTAGCAGCTTAGTTCCCTGGACAAGGGGTAGCAATCAGCCCCAGCATTTT.

This chain connects TRBV25-1 to TRBJ2-3, with 9 bases fitting TRBD1. V lost 2 bases and J lost 4; bases outside the gene matches: 10. CDR1 and CDR2 from the germline V gene are MGHDK and SYGVNS. This CDR3 spans 17 amino acids. The DNA for the CDR3 is TGTGCCAGCAGTGAAATTAACGGGGGACAGGGCGCAGATACGCAGTATTTT. It is translated as CASSEINGGQGADTQYF.

This clone was detected a few times. The V call is TRBV19, the J call TRBJ1-1, with D maybe TRBD1 (6 bases). The CDR3 contains 14 residues. Per the germline V gene, CDR1 is LNHDA and CDR2 is SQIVND (reference sequence). Trimming pared 6 bases from V and 1 base from J, leaving 12 bases between. Here the CDR3 reads CASSRDKQNTEAFF. In DNA form, the CDR3 reads TGTGCCAGTAGCCGGGACAAGCAGAACACTGAAGCTTTCTTT.

CDR3 in DNA: TGTGCCAGCAGCCTTCAGCGGGGGGGAACGGAGACCCAGTACTTC. This sequence encodes CASSLQRGGTETQYF. The J gene is TRBJ2-5, the V gene TRBV3-1 (or the pseudogene TRBV3-2), with 10 bases that match TRBD2. The CDR3 length is 15 residues. Germline V gives CDR1 LGHDT, CDR2 YNNKEL (reference sequence). V was clipped by 4 bases and J by 5 bases; unmatched bases: 7.

The V gene is TRBV2, the J gene TRBJ2-7; 9 nucleotides align to TRBD2. CDR1 is SNHLY and CDR2 is FYNNEI in the germline V gene. The CDR3 is 14 residues long. J was trimmed by 4 bases and V by 6 bases; bases with no gene match: 7. The CDR3 DNA follows: TGTGCCAGCAGGGCCAGCGGGGGGAGGTACGAGCAGTACTTC. The encoded protein is CASRASGGRYEQYF.

The V gene is TRBV6-5, the J gene TRBJ2-1; the D gene is possibly TRBD1 (5 bases). Germline V gives CDR1 MNHEY, CDR2 SVGAGI. The CDR3 sequence is 15 residues long. Trimming pared 6 bases from V and 2 bases from J, leaving 14 bases between. The CDR3 DNA follows: TGTGCCAGCAGCGCCCAACAGGAAGCCTACAATGAGCAGTTCTTC. It codes for CASSAQQEAYNEQFF.

The V and J genes are TRBV5-1 and TRBJ1-5, with 7 bases matching TRBD1. The CDR3 loop spans 14 amino acids. Looked up from germline, CDR1 is SGHRS and CDR2 is YFSETQ. Germline trimming cut 2 bases from V and 3 bases from J; bases unmatched to any gene: 2. This chain's CDR3 is CASSLGGLNQPQHF. CDR3 nucleotide sequence: TGCGCCAGCAGCTTAGGGGGCCTCAATCAGCCCCAGCATTTT.

The chain has TRBV12-3 or TRBV12-4 and TRBJ2-7; a possible D gene is TRBD1 (6 bases). Trimming took off 5 bases at V and 3 bases at J, with 11 bases between the two ends. The CDR3 has 13 residues. CDR3 loop: CASSPTGGYEQYF. The CDR3 coding sequence is TGTGCCAGCAGTCCGACAGGCGGCTACGAGCAGTACTTC.